One TCR beta chain is described in this entry. The CDR3 is made up of 15 amino acids. Germline assignment: CDR1 SGHRS and CDR2 YFSETQ. V lost 4 bases and J lost 0, with 14 bases in between. This sample was included in a study of blood T cell repertoires in COVID-19. Clones were sequenced by immunoSEQ multiplex PCR, and TCRdb holds only the in-frame ones, with some missing. This sample has approximately 300,000 clones, with 80% to 90% found just once. The specimen sequenced was PBMCs or T cells enriched from blood (not recorded which). This receptor was taken from a young woman who had recovered from COVID-19. The chain employs TRBV5-1 and TRBJ2-7, with D perhaps matching TRBD1 (5 bases). In DNA form, the CDR3 reads TGCGCCAGCAGCCCTGGGGCAGGGTACTCCTACGAGCAGTACTTC. Protein sequence: CASSPGAGYSYEQYF.